A selection of T cell receptor beta chains follows, all from one sample in a study of cytomegalovirus exposure and HLA in healthy donors. Sequencing was performed with immunoSEQ multiplex PCR; in TCRdb, only in-frame clones are kept and a portion is missing. The table has 70,000 or so clones, roughly 66% seen once. Sequenced: PBMCs. These TCRs come from a woman aged 45-65 years in good health and CMV-seronegative. Both conserved end residues are part of each CDR3. The order of the fields is CDR3 length, V gene, D gene, clone size, J gene, CDR3 DNA, CDR3 protein. The D gene is left open where the match is weak. Part of the rows lack a size; the others show once, few, many or a class for expanded clones.

13	TRBV28	NA	NA	TRBJ2-7	TGTGCCAGCAGTGCCCGTATAACTTACGAGCAGTACTTC	CASSARITYEQYF
14	TRBV5-4	NA	NA	TRBJ1-4	TGTGCCAGCAGCTTGGGAAGGAGGGGTGAAAAACTGTTTTTT	CASSLGRRGEKLFF
14	TRBV10-1	TRBD1	NA	TRBJ2-7	TGCGCCAGCAGTGATCACAGGGGATTCAGCGAGCAGTACTTC	CASSDHRGFSEQYF
15	TRBV18	TRBD1	NA	TRBJ2-4	TGTGCCAGCTCACCCACGGGGTACAGGGGCAACATTCAGTACTTC	CASSPTGYRGNIQYF
16	TRBV27	TRBD2	NA	TRBJ2-1	TGTGCCAGCAGTTCGACTAGCTACTTCCCCTACAATGAGCAGTTCTTC	CASSSTSYFPYNEQFF
13	TRBV11-3	TRBD1	NA	TRBJ2-7	TGTGCCAGCACCCACAGGGGCTCCTACGAGCAGTACTTC	CASTHRGSYEQYF
15	TRBV19	TRBD1	NA	TRBJ2-7	TGTGCCAGTAGTATAGGCCGGACAGGCACCCACGAGCAGTACTTC	CASSIGRTGTHEQYF
13	TRBV7-6	NA	few	TRBJ2-5	TGTGCCAGCAGCCGGGGGATAAGGGAGACCCAGTACTTC	CASSRGIRETQYF
14	TRBV9	NA	NA	TRBJ2-3	TGTGCCAGCAGCGCAAGGACTGGTGCAGATACGCAGTATTTT	CASSARTGADTQYF
13	TRBV7-3	TRBD1	NA	TRBJ2-1	TGTGCCAGCAGCGCAGGACAGGGGGTAAGGCAGTTCTTC	CASSAGQGVRQFF
15	TRBV7-2	TRBD1	few	TRBJ1-2	TGTGCCAGCAGCCCCGGACAGGTTTTGGTGTCAGGCTACACCTTC	CASSPGQVLVSGYTF
14	TRBV28	NA	NA	TRBJ1-4	TGTGCCAGCAGTTTAGGGGGCAGGGAGGAAAAACTGTTTTTT	CASSLGGREEKLFF
13	TRBV30	NA	NA	TRBJ1-5	TGTGCCTGGAGTAGTCGGGTAAATCAGCCCCAGCATTTT	CAWSSRVNQPQHF
14	TRBV5-6	TRBD1	NA	TRBJ1-2	TGTGCCAGCAGTTCGACAGGGGGAGACTATGGCTACACCTTC	CASSSTGGDYGYTF
15	TRBV5-6	TRBD1	NA	TRBJ1-4	TGTGCCAGCAGCTTGGGGTGGGGGACAGATGAAAAACTGTTTTTT	CASSLGWGTDEKLFF
16	TRBV14	NA	NA	TRBJ1-4	TGTGCCAGCAGCGGCCGAGGGGGGGTTAGGAATGAAAAACTGTTTTTT	CASSGRGGVRNEKLFF
13	TRBV9	NA	NA	TRBJ2-5	TGTGCCAGCAGCGTAGCACAGCAAGAGACCCAGTACTTC	CASSVAQQETQYF
14	TRBV27	NA	NA	TRBJ2-3	TGTGCCAGCAGACAACCCTCCCTAGCAAGTCCCGAGTATTTT	CASRQPSLASPEYF
15	TRBV4-1	TRBD2	NA	TRBJ2-3	TGCGCCAGCAGCCAGGGACTAGCGGGAACAGATACGCAGTATTTT	CASSQGLAGTDTQYF
13	TRBV27	TRBD1	few	TRBJ2-7	TGTGCCAGCAGTTGGGGACAGATCTACGAGCAGTACTTC	CASSWGQIYEQYF
13	TRBV30	NA	NA	TRBJ1-1	TGTGCCTGGAGTAGGCTAGGCAACACTGAAGCTTTCTTT	CAWSRLGNTEAFF
16	TRBV6-5	NA	NA	TRBJ1-1	TGTGCCAGCAGTTACTCGTCCCAGGGTCCGAACACTGAAGCTTTCTTT	CASSYSSQGPNTEAFF
16	TRBV19	TRBD2	NA	TRBJ2-7	TGTGCCAGTAGCTCCGGCAGGCTAGCGGGAGGGTACGAGCAGTACTTC	CASSSGRLAGGYEQYF
17	TRBV18	TRBD1	NA	TRBJ2-5	TGTGCCAGCTCACCACCGAATCGAGGCCAGGGGGTAGGGACCCAGTACTTC	CASSPPNRGQGVGTQYF
13	TRBV2	TRBD1	NA	TRBJ1-1	TGTGCCAGTGGGGGACTCAGGGGGACTGAAGCTTTCTTT	CASGGLRGTEAFF
18	TRBV14	TRBD1	NA	TRBJ2-7	TGTGCCAGCAGCCAAGAAAATATTTGGGGGACAGGGGCCTACGAGCAGTACTTC	CASSQENIWGTGAYEQYF
15	TRBV27	TRBD1	NA	TRBJ1-5	TGTGCCAGCACCCCCCTCGGCAGGGGGGATCAGCCCCAGCATTTT	CASTPLGRGDQPQHF
16	TRBV7-2	NA	NA	TRBJ1-2	TGTGCCAGCAGCTTAAATGCCCCACAGGGAGGGAGAGGCTACACCTTC	CASSLNAPQGGRGYTF
15	TRBV9	NA	few	TRBJ2-2	TGTGCCAGCAGCGTAGGAGGTAGGGGCGCCGGGGAGCTGTTTTTT	CASSVGGRGAGELFF
14	TRBV15	NA	NA	TRBJ2-7	TGTGCCACCAGCAGAGGCGGAGGGGCCTACGAGCAGTACTTC	CATSRGGGAYEQYF
15	TRBV7-7	TRBD1	NA	TRBJ2-7	TGTGCTAGCAGCATCGACGGGACAGGGGAGAACGAGCAGTACTTC	CASSIDGTGENEQYF
15	TRBV5-1	TRBD2	NA	TRBJ2-2	TGCGCCAGCAGCTTGCCTAGCGGGAGAACCGGGGAGCTGTTTTTT	CASSLPSGRTGELFF
13	TRBV19	NA	NA	TRBJ1-5	TGTGCCAGTAGTATAGATGTAAATCAGCCCCAGCATTTT	CASSIDVNQPQHF
12	TRBV5-1	TRBD2	NA	TRBJ2-7	TGCGCCAGCAGCCAACTAGCGGGCGAGCAGTACTTC	CASSQLAGEQYF
15	TRBV18	NA	NA	TRBJ2-2	TGTGCCAGCTCACCCAGCGTGGCGAACACCGGGGAGCTGTTTTTT	CASSPSVANTGELFF
15	TRBV6-5	TRBD1	NA	TRBJ2-1	TGTGCCAGCGCGCCTTGGGACAGGGGATACAATGAGCAGTTCTTC	CASAPWDRGYNEQFF
16	TRBV5-5	TRBD2	NA	TRBJ2-1	TGTGCCAGCACCACTGGGGGGCTAGCGGGCATCAATGAGCAGTTCTTC	CASTTGGLAGINEQFF
14	TRBV5-1	NA	few	TRBJ2-1	TGCGCCACCAAAGAAGGGGGGGGCTACAATGAGCAGTTCTTC	CATKEGGGYNEQFF
13	TRBV6-5	NA	once	TRBJ2-7	TGTGCCAGCGCCACCTGGGGGGACTACGAGCAGTACTTC	CASATWGDYEQYF
17	TRBV30	NA	NA	TRBJ1-5	TGTGCCTGGGGCAAACCGGACCGTCAGGGGAGCAATCAGCCCCAGCATTTT	CAWGKPDRQGSNQPQHF
14	TRBV19	NA	NA	TRBJ2-3	TGTGCCAGTAGTATCCAGGATAGCACAGATACGCAGTATTTT	CASSIQDSTDTQYF
14	TRBV9	NA	NA	TRBJ1-6	TGTGCCAGCAGCGTGACAGGAGGTCCTTCACCCCTCCACTTT	CASSVTGGPSPLHF
12	TRBV2	TRBD1	NA	TRBJ1-1	TGTGCCAGCAGCGGAGAGGGACAGGAAGCTTTCTTT	CASSGEGQEAFF
12	TRBV19	NA	NA	TRBJ1-2	TGTGCCAGTAGTTGGACAGCCTATGGCTACACCTTC	CASSWTAYGYTF
13	TRBV29-1	NA	once	TRBJ1-4	TGCAGCGTTGAGAAACAGGTGGGGGAAAAACTGTTTTTT	CSVEKQVGEKLFF
12	TRBV29-1	NA	NA	TRBJ1-2	TGCAGCGTTGTTGGACACAAATATGGCTACACCTTC	CSVVGHKYGYTF